This T cell receptor (beta chain) was sequenced in a study of cytomegalovirus exposure and HLA in healthy donors. Study-level results: In a later analysis, CMV-associated beta chains were mostly HLA-associated, it appeared. When presence/absence was analysed, sequencing depth was taken to be roughly uniform across donors. A later analysis showed that HLA-associated TCR beta chains had undergone more clonal expansion than equally common others.

The PCR contained 60 Vbeta and 13 Jbeta primers. Authors' processing steps: Unique TCR beta chains numbered roughly 84 million in a later analysis, with roughly 10 million shared. Assay used: immunoSEQ multiplex PCR; TCRdb lists only in-frame clones, some missing. V, J and clone size are those of that table, while D and trimming were read from the DNA. The data show roughly 150,000 clones, less than 85% seen once. For this clone: Its specificity is not known.

This CDR3 contains 14 residues. Germline V gene lookup returns CDR1 MDHEN and CDR2 SYDVKM. V was clipped by 8 bases and J by 8 bases; unmatched bases: 14. Sequences were obtained from PBMCs. This chain links TRBV28 with TRBJ1-2, with TRBD1 matching 7 bases. The TCR comes from a woman aged 45-59 years in good health and CMV-seropositive. CDR3 in DNA: TGTGCCAGCGCACGTTCCAACAGGGGCCGAGGCTACACCTTC. As protein: CASARSNRGRGYTF.